The clone carrying this TCR beta chain was picked up a small number of times. Repertoires were generated with immunoSEQ multiplex PCR, while TCRdb's copy carries only in-frame clones and drops some. The table lists tens of thousands of clones, almost 95% of them singletons. This specimen belongs to a study of T cell changes during pregnancy in multiple sclerosis. The germline V gene encodes CDR1 DFQATT and CDR2 SNEGSKA (reference sequence). This CDR3 region has 11 residues. Trimming removed 0 bases at V and 4 bases at J, with 3 bases between. This material consisted of CD4+ T cells from peripheral blood mononuclear cells, taken in the third trimester of pregnancy. This sequence originates from a female donor in good health, enrolled as a control in a pregnancy study. The rearrangement joins TRBV20-1 to TRBJ1-2; D not resolved. CDR3 residues: CSARDSYGYTF. The CDR3 DNA reads TGCAGTGCTAGAGACAGCTATGGCTACACCTTC.